The following is a T cell receptor beta chain sequence with its context. The source of the sample is a study of blood T cell repertoires in COVID-19. Study-level background: T cells, B-cell-depleted T cells, or PBMCs provided the cDNA or gDNA that served as material.

This CDR3 has 16 residues. With V trimmed by 1 base and J by 2 bases, 3 bases remained unmatched. Germline V CDR1 and CDR2: MNHNS, SASEGT. Method: immunoSEQ multiplex PCR; TCRdb's copy keeps in-frame clones and lacks some. The sample includes about 170,000 clones, 85% of them seen just once. This sequence originates from a human donor with acute or convalescent COVID-19. The donor label of this sample is uncertain. The source material was peripheral blood. This chain links TRBV6-1 with TRBJ2-4; 9 nucleotides line up with TRBD1. The chain's CDR3 is CASSEGGQGTKNIQYF. CDR3 bases: TGTGCCAGCAGTGAAGGTGGACAGGGGACCAAAAACATTCAGTACTTC.